The 3 T cell receptor beta chains presented below share a single source sample, sequenced in a study of T cell responses to AZD1222 COVID-19 vaccine. TCRdb keeps only in-frame clones here, not all; method: immunoSEQ multiplex PCR. The sample lists 45,000 or so clones; approximately 90% were seen once. The sample consisted of peripheral blood, taken 28 days after the second AZD1222 dose. Every receptor here comes from an adult who received the AZD1222 COVID-19 vaccine.

This clone was seen just once. The V gene is TRBV6-5, the J gene TRBJ1-4, with D unresolved. Germline assignment: CDR1 MNHEY and CDR2 SVGAGI. This CDR3 region has 13 residues. V dropped 7 bases and J dropped 3 bases, with 9 bases sitting between them. The CDR3 DNA follows: TGTGCCAGCACCCGCAGGCCTAATGAAAAACTGTTTTTT. Residues: CASTRRPNEKLFF.

The chain couples TRBV6-1 to TRBJ2-1, with TRBD2 as a possible D gene (6 bases). CDR1 is MNHNS and CDR2 is SASEGT in the germline V gene. The V gene lost 1 base and the J gene lost 3 bases, with 13 bases spanning the gap. CDR3 length: 16 amino acids. This chain's CDR3 is CASSEGPAGNYNEQFF. The CDR3 DNA reads TGTGCCAGCAGTGAAGGGCCAGCGGGTAACTACAATGAGCAGTTCTTC.

The V and J genes are TRBV7-9 and TRBJ1-2, with no clear D. Germline CDR1 SEHNR, CDR2 FQNEAQ (reference sequence). The CDR3 spans 15 residues. The ends were cut back, 1 base at V and 4 bases at J, with 13 bases in the middle. The CDR3, as DNA: TGTGCCAGCAGCTTAGAGAGACCCGCGATCTATGGCTACACCTTC. Amino acids: CASSLERPAIYGYTF.